This TCR beta chain was captured by sequencing in a study of PD-1 blockade in classical Hodgkin lymphoma. Study details: Patients were dosed intravenously with nivolumab at 3 mg/kg every 2 weeks. Study-level findings and limits: CD4+ TCR diversity rose significantly by C4D1, and CD8+ TCR diversity did not. Complete responders' baseline diversity resembled that of newly diagnosed patients. With respect to the repertoire differences, their causes, possibly disease activity or prior therapy, remain undefined.

Relapse was seen in all patients after autologous stem cell transplantation, and brentuximab vedotin exposure was variable. Magnetic negative selection, applied to thawed PBMCs, was used to isolate the CD8+ T cells. Regarding this clone: The antigen is undetermined.

V lost 0 bases and J lost 4; bases outside the gene matches: 6. In germline, CDR1 is WNHNN, CDR2 SYGVQD (reference sequence). CDR3 length: 16 residues. Clones were sequenced by immunoSEQ multiplex PCR, and TCRdb holds only the in-frame ones, with some missing. The data show more than 9,500 clones, roughly 84% seen once. This clonotype was sampled from a human donor with classical Hodgkin lymphoma. Material: CD8+ T cells from blood, obtained at baseline. This chain connects TRBV10-1 to TRBJ2-4; 7 bases align to TRBD1. The CDR3 nucleotides read TGCGCCAGCAGTGAGTCACCTGCAGGGGGAAAAAACATTCAGTACTTC. This encodes CASSESPAGGKNIQYF.